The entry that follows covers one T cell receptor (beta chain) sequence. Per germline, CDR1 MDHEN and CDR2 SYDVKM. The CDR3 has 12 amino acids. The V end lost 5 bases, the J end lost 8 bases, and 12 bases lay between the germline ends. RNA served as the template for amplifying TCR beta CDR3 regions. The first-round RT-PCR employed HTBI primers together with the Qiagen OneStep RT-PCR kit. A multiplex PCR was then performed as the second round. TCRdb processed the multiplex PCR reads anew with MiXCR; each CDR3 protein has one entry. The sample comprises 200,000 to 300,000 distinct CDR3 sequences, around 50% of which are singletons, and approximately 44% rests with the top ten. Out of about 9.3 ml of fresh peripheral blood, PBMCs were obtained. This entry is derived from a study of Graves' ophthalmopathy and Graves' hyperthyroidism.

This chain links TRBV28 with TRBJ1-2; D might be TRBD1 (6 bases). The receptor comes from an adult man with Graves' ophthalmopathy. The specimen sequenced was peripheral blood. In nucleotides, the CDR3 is TGTGCCAGCAGTACAGGGCTTGCAGGCTACACCTTC. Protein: CASSTGLAGYTF.